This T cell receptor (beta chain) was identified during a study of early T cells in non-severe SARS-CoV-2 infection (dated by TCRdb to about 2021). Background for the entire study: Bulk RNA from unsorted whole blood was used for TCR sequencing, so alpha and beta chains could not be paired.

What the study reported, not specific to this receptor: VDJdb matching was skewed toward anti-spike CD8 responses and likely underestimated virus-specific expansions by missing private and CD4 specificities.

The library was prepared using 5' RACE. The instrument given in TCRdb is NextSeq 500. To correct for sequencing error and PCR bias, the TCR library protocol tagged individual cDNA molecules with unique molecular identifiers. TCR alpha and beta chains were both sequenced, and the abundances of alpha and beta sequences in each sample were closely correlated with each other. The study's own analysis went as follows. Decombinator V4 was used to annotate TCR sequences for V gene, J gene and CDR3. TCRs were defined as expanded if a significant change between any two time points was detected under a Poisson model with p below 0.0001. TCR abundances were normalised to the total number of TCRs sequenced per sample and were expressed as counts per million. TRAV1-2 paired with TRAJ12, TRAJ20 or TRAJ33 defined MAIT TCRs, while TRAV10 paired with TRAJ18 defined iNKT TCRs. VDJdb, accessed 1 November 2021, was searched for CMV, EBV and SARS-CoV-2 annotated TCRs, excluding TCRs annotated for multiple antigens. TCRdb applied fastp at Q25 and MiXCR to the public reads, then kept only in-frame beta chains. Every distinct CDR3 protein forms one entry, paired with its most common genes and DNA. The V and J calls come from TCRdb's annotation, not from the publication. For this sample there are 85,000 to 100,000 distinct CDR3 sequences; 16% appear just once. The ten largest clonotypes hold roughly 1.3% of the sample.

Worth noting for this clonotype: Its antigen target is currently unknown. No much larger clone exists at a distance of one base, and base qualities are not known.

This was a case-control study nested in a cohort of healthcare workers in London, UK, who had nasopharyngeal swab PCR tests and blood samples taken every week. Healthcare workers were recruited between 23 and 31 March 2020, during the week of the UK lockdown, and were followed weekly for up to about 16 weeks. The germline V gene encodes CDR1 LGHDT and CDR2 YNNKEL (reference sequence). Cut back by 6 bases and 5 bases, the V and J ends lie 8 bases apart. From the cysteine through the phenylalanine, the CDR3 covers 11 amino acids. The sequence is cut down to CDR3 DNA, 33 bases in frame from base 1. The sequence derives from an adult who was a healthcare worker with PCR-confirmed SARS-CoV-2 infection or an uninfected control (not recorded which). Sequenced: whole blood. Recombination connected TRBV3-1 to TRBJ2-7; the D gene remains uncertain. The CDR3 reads CASRGRDEQYF. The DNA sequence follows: TGTGCCAGCAGAGGACGCGACGAGCAGTACTTC.